Sequencing of this T cell receptor (beta chain) was carried out in a study of T cell changes during pregnancy in multiple sclerosis. The table came from immunoSEQ multiplex PCR; TCRdb's copy has only in-frame clones and leaves some out. The sample consists of approximately 40,000 clones, about 87% of them appearing once. Germline CDR1 MNHEY, CDR2 SVGAGI. CDR3 length: 13 residues. V was trimmed by 6 bases and J by 6 bases, leaving 13 bases between them. The chain recombines TRBV6-5 with TRBJ2-3; a possible D gene is TRBD2 (6 bases). The receptor was derived from a female donor in good health, enrolled as a control in a pregnancy study. Sample: peripheral blood, taken in the first trimester of pregnancy. CDR3 nucleotide sequence: TGTGCCAGCAGGTCGCCGGGGGAGGATACGCAGTATTTT. Translating gives CASRSPGEDTQYF.